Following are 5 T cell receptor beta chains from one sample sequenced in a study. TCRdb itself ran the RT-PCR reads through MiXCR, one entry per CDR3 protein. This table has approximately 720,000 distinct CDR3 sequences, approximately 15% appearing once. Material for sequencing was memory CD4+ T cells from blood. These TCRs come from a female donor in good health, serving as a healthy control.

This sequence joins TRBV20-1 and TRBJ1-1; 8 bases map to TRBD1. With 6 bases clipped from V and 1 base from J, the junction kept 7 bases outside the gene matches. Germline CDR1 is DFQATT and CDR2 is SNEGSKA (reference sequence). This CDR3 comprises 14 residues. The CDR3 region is CSATRTGTNTEAFF. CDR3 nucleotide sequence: TGCAGTGCCACTCGGACAGGGACGAACACTGAAGCTTTCTTT.

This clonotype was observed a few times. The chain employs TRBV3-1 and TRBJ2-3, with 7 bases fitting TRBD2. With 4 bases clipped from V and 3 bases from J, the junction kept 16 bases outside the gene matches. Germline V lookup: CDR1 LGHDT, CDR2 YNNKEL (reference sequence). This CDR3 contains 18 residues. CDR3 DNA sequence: TGTGCCAGCAGCCTCCGGGACCCAGATTCAGCGGGAACAGATACGCAGTATTTT. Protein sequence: CASSLRDPDSAGTDTQYF.

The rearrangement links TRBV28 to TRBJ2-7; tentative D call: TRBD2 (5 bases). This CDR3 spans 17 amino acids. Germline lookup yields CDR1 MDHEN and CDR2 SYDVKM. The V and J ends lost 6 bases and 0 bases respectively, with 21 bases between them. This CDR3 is CASSFSIGLLLSYEQYF. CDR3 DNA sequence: TGTGCCAGCAGCTTTTCTATCGGACTGCTGCTCTCCTACGAGCAGTACTTC.

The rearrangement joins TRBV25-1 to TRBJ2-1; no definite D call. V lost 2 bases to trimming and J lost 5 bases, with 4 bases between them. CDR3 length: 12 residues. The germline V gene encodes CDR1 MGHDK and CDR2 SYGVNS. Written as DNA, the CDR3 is TGTGCCAGCAGTGAAAGGAACAATGAGCAGTTCTTC. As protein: CASSERNNEQFF.

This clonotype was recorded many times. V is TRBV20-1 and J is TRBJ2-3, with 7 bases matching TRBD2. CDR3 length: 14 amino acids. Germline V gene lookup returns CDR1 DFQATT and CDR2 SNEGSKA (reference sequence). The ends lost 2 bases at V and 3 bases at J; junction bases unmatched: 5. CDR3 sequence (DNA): TGCAGTGCTAGAACCAGCGGGACGACAGATACGCAGTATTTT. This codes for CSARTSGTTDTQYF.